This entry lists 24 T cell receptor beta chains sequenced from one sample in a study of T-cell memory formation after mild COVID-19. TCRdb redid the calling of the 5' RACE reads with MiXCR, one entry per CDR3 protein. The data show roughly 300,000 distinct CDR3 sequences, around 16% seen once. The sample consisted of PBMCs or a T cell subset sorted from them (not recorded which). These receptor sequences come from a man aged 18 to 35 who had mild COVID-19 (a few samples of this study predate the infection). Cell type and time point are not known.

This clonotype was recorded a few times. Written as DNA, the CDR3 is TGTGCCAGCAGTTACTCCTGGACGCCGGTGGGGGGAGGTGAGCAGTTCTTC. Translation: CASSYSWTPVGGGEQFF. The gene calls are TRBV6-5 and TRBJ2-1; possible D gene TRBD2, 6 bases. Germline values: CDR1 MNHEY, CDR2 SVGAGI. V lost 0 bases to trimming and J lost 9 bases, with 21 bases between them. This CDR3 has 17 amino acids.

The V call is TRBV6-5, the J call TRBJ1-4; D ambiguous. CDR3 length equals 15 residues. Germline CDR1 MNHEY, CDR2 SVGAGI. The germline V and J ends were trimmed by 2 bases and 6 bases, with 13 bases remaining between them. This CDR3 reads CASSYGGGKDEKLFF. CDR3 in DNA: TGTGCCAGCAGTTACGGTGGAGGGAAGGATGAAAAACTGTTTTTT.

This clonotype was seen at least ten times. The chain has TRBV7-2 and TRBJ2-3, with D hard to call. V lost 6 bases and J lost 2, with 6 bases in between. CDR1 is SGHTA, CDR2 FQGNSA, per germline. CDR3 size: 12 residues. CDR3 in amino acids: CASRPYTDTQYF. The CDR3 DNA reads TGTGCCAGCAGGCCTTACACAGATACGCAGTATTTT.

This clonotype has at least ten counts. The rearrangement joins TRBV7-3 to TRBJ1-1; a possible D gene is TRBD1 (6 bases). This CDR3 contains 12 residues. The V gene lost 8 bases and the J gene lost 3 bases, with 10 bases spanning the gap. The V gene's germline CDR1 is SGHTA and CDR2 FQGTGA. CDR3 sequence reads: CASSGHYTEAFF. CDR3 coding DNA: TGTGCCAGCTCGGGACACTACACTGAAGCTTTCTTT.

The CDR3 nucleotides read TGTGCCACCAGCGCATGGTCCGGCTCTGGAAACACCATATATTTT. Its translation is CATSAWSGSGNTIYF. This sequence joins TRBV15 and TRBJ1-3; no definite D call. The CDR3 contains 15 residues. Between the trimmed V and J ends, which lost 5 bases and 0 bases, there was a span of 11 bases. Germline V CDR1 and CDR2: LNHNV, YYDKDF (reference sequence).

The gene calls are TRBV12-3 or TRBV12-4 and TRBJ1-4; D is possibly TRBD1 (5 bases). V was trimmed by 2 bases and J by 5 bases, leaving 6 bases between them. This CDR3 has 13 residues. CDR3 DNA sequence: TGTGCCAGCAGTTTACCAGGGAATGAAAAACTGTTTTTT. This gives the protein CASSLPGNEKLFF.

The chain has TRBV7-9 and TRBJ1-1; 11 bases match TRBD1. J gave up 5 bases and V 1 base, and 6 bases lay outside the gene matches. In germline, CDR1 is SEHNR, CDR2 FQNEAQ (reference sequence). The CDR3 is 16 residues long. The CDR3 DNA follows: TGTGCCAGCAGCTTAGGCGGGACAGGGGGTAAAACTGAAGCTTTCTTT. Amino acid sequence: CASSLGGTGGKTEAFF.

In its sample, this clonotype was seen once. The genes are TRBV20-1 and TRBJ1-1; D remains ambiguous. In germline, CDR1 is DFQATT, CDR2 SNEGSKA (reference sequence). Deletions cut 3 bases from V and 5 bases from J, with 13 bases between. The CDR3 has 13 residues. The chain's CDR3 is CSARTVFQTEAFF. CDR3 DNA sequence: TGCAGTGCTAGGACGGTCTTCCAGACTGAAGCTTTCTTT.

The sample holds a few counts of this clonotype. A clone one base away is much larger, so this may be a read error. V and J are TRBV11-2 and TRBJ2-3, with 7 bases fitting TRBD1. With V trimmed by 4 bases and J by 2 bases, 3 bases remained unmatched. The germline V gene has CDR1 SGHAT and CDR2 FQNNGV. This CDR3 is 14 amino acids long. CDR3 coding DNA: TGTGCCAGCAGCTCGGACAGGTTCACAGATACGCAGTATTTT. Its translation is CASSSDRFTDTQYF.

This clonotype occurred a few times. This rearrangement joins TRBV2 to TRBJ2-2; D is perhaps TRBD2 (5 bases). From germline, CDR1 is SNHLY and CDR2 FYNNEI. Trimming removed 6 bases at V and 0 bases at J, with 8 bases between. The CDR3 is 14 residues long. The CDR3 sequence is CASSGVANTGELFF. The CDR3 DNA reads as TGTGCCAGCAGCGGGGTGGCGAACACCGGGGAGCTGTTTTTT. The full variable domain, with the rest looked up from reference TRBV2 and TRBJ2-2, is EPEVTQTPSHQVTQMGQEVILRCVPISNHLYFYWYRQILGQKVEFLVSFYNNEISEKSEIFDDQFSVERPDGSNFTLKIRSTKLEDSAMYFCASSGVANTGELFFGEGSRLTVL.

This clonotype was picked up a small number of times. An end of the junction differs from the germline gene, which may be a read error. V is TRBV7-2 and J is TRBJ2-1, with D possibly TRBD2 on 5 matching bases. Germline CDR1 is SGHTA and CDR2 is FQGNSA. The CDR3 consists of 12 residues. The CDR3 sequence: CASSPGLLAPLF. The CDR3 coding sequence is TGTGCCAGCAGCCCCGGCCTGCTAGCTCCCCTTTTC.

The rearrangement joins TRBV29-1 to TRBJ2-1; no clear D gene. The V end was cut by 1 base, the J end by 4 bases, with 5 bases between. Germline V CDR1 and CDR2: SQVTM, ANQGSEA. The CDR3 totals 12 residues. The CDR3 loop is CSVEVIYNEQFF. The CDR3 nucleotides read TGCAGCGTTGAAGTAATTTACAATGAGCAGTTCTTC.

DNA of the CDR3: TGTGCCAGCACCACCGGGACAGGCAGGAACACCATATATTTT. Encoded protein: CASTTGTGRNTIYF. J is TRBJ1-3 and V is TRBV12-3 or TRBV12-4, with 8 bases that match TRBD1. There are 14 residues in the CDR3. Trimming removed 7 bases from V and 7 bases from J; junction bases left unmatched: 9.

This clonotype was detected a few times. V usage is TRBV20-1 and J usage is TRBJ1-5; D remains ambiguous. This CDR3 region has 15 residues. With 5 bases removed from V and 9 bases from J, the gap between germline ends came to 23 bases. Looked up from germline, CDR1 is DFQATT and CDR2 is SNEGSKA (reference sequence). CDR3 in DNA: TGCAGTGCTGAGAACCAGACCGGGCTTAGTACGCCCCAGCATTTT. Amino acids: CSAENQTGLSTPQHF.

CDR3 region: CASSLGTNYNEQFF. In nucleotides, the CDR3 is TGTGCCAGCAGCCTCGGGACTAACTACAATGAGCAGTTCTTC. The V call is TRBV3-1, the J call TRBJ2-1; TRBD2 agrees at 7 bases. There are 14 residues in the CDR3. Trimming cost V 4 bases and J 3 bases; bases outside gene matches: 3. Per the germline V gene, CDR1 is LGHDT and CDR2 is YNNKEL (reference sequence).

In this sample, this clonotype turned up many times. This rearrangement joins TRBV7-2 to TRBJ2-5, with 7 positions matching TRBD2. The germline V gene encodes CDR1 SGHTA and CDR2 FQGNSA. After removal of 1 base from V and 5 bases from J, the junction contained 10 bases not matched to a gene. The CDR3 loop spans 16 amino acids. This CDR3 is CASSLEGGGRTETQYF. CDR3 bases: TGTGCCAGCAGCTTAGAGGGCGGGGGACGGACGGAGACCCAGTACTTC.

In this sample, this clonotype turned up many times. The chain combines TRBV25-1 with TRBJ2-7; possible D gene TRBD1, 5 bases. This CDR3 contains 15 residues. V lost 6 bases and J lost 0, with 15 bases in between. The V gene's germline CDR1 is MGHDK and CDR2 SYGVNS. CDR3 nucleotide sequence: TGTGCCAGCAGCCCGTTGACAGACCTCTCCTACGAGCAGTACGTC. Amino acids: CASSPLTDLSYEQYV.

This clonotype has a handful of counts. V and J are TRBV7-9 and TRBJ2-1, with 9 nucleotides matching TRBD2. After removal of 0 bases from V and 8 bases from J, the junction contained 8 bases not matched to a gene. The CDR3 loop spans 16 amino acids. The germline V gene has CDR1 SEHNR and CDR2 FQNEAQ (reference sequence). CDR3 region: CASSLAVAGDGYEQFF. In DNA, the CDR3 is TGTGCCAGCAGCTTAGCGGTAGCGGGGGATGGATATGAGCAGTTCTTC. Together with reference TRBV7-9 and TRBJ2-1, the CDR3 gives the full variable domain: DTGVSQNPRHKITKRGQNVTFRCDPISEHNRLYWYRQTLGQGPEFLTYFQNEAQLEKSRLLSDRFSAERPKGSFSTLEIQRTEQGDSAMYLCASSLAVAGDGYEQFFGPGTRLTVL.

This clonotype was seen a few times. The chain recombines TRBV7-3 with TRBJ2-3; D ambiguous. Trimming left V 5 bases short and J 1 base short, with 10 bases between. This CDR3 region has 14 residues. Germline V gene data show CDR1 as SGHTA and CDR2 as FQGTGA. DNA of the CDR3: TGTGCCAGCAGCCCAAATTCAGGCACAGATACGCAGTATTTT. The encoded protein is CASSPNSGTDTQYF.

This chain links TRBV9 with TRBJ2-1; 8 positions match TRBD2. In germline, CDR1 is SGDLS, CDR2 YYNGEE. V shed 4 bases, J shed 3 bases, and the junction held 6 bases outside the gene matches. The CDR3 runs 15 residues. CDR3 in amino acids: CASSNGGANYNEQFF. CDR3 sequence (DNA): TGTGCCAGCAGCAACGGGGGGGCCAACTACAATGAGCAGTTCTTC.

V and J are TRBV5-1 and TRBJ2-3; 7 nucleotides line up with TRBD1. V was clipped by 3 bases and J by 8 bases; unmatched bases: 9. Germline CDR1 and CDR2: SGHRS and YFSETQ. The length of the CDR3 is 14 residues. Written as DNA, the CDR3 is TGCGCCAGCAGCTCCACCACAGGGGAGACTACGCAGTATTTT. Protein sequence: CASSSTTGETTQYF.

Only a few counts were recorded for this clonotype. This chain uses TRBV4-2 with TRBJ1-6, with no clear D. From germline, CDR1 is LGHNA and CDR2 YNFKEQ. There are 14 residues in the CDR3. Trimming removed 0 bases from V and 8 bases from J, with 8 bases in between. CDR3 region: CASSQEVRYSPLHF. The CDR3 coding sequence is TGTGCCAGCAGCCAAGAGGTTAGGTATTCACCCCTCCACTTT.

This clonotype was observed a few times. V is TRBV18 and J is TRBJ2-5; D possibly matches TRBD1 or TRBD2 (6 bases each). This CDR3 region has 15 residues. Germline-derived CDR1 and CDR2 are KGHSH and LQKENI. V lost 3 bases and J 2 bases, leaving 13 bases between the germline ends. The CDR3 is CASSPGGPIQETQYF. CDR3 DNA: TGTGCCAGCTCACCGGGGGGCCCGATTCAAGAGACCCAGTACTTC.

The table lists this clonotype with a few counts. In nucleotides, the CDR3 is TGTGCCAGCAGTGAAGGCGGGGGGGAACAAGAGACCCAGTACTTC. Protein product: CASSEGGGEQETQYF. J is TRBJ2-5 and V is TRBV6-4; TRBD2 agrees at 9 bases. CDR1 is MRHNA, CDR2 SNTAGT, per germline. There are 15 residues in the CDR3. The junction had 4 bases not matched to a gene; V was cut back by 3 bases and J by 2 bases.